A selection of T cell receptor beta chains follows, all from one sample in a study of blood T cell repertoires in COVID-19. The protocol was immunoSEQ multiplex PCR, while the TCRdb copy is restricted to in-frame clones and leaves out a portion. The table has fewer than 150,000 clones, more than 80% seen once. The sequenced sample consisted of peripheral blood. These receptors were collected from a human donor in a cohort sampled during active COVID-19. CDR3s include the opening cysteine and the closing phenylalanine or tryptophan. D genes are given only for firm matches. Rows give clone size only sometimes, using once, few, many, or a class for an expanded clone.

j_call	v_call	clone_size	d_call	cdr3_nt	cdr3_aa
TRBJ1-4	TRBV7-2	NA	NA	TGTGCCAGCAGAGCCCTCGGGGGAACTAATGAAAAACTGTTTTTT	CASRALGGTNEKLFF
TRBJ1-2	TRBV7-2	NA	NA	TGTGCCAGCAGGCTAAGAGCACCCTATGGCTACACCTTC	CASRLRAPYGYTF
TRBJ2-2	TRBV7-9	NA	NA	TGTGCCAGCAGCTTAGGCATTAGCACCGGGGAGCTGTTTTTT	CASSLGISTGELFF
TRBJ2-2	TRBV6-6	NA	TRBD2	TGTGCCAGCAGTCGGCCTAGCGGGGGGCCGAAGGGGAACACCGGGGAGCTGTTTTTT	CASSRPSGGPKGNTGELFF
TRBJ2-3	TRBV5-4	NA	NA	TGTGCCAGCAGCTTAAAAGGGGGGGCAGATACGCAGTATTTT	CASSLKGGADTQYF
TRBJ1-4	TRBV19	NA	TRBD1	TGTGCCAGTAGTCCCCGGACAGGAACTAATGAAAAACTGTTTTTT	CASSPRTGTNEKLFF
TRBJ2-1	TRBV9	NA	NA	TGTGCCAGCAGCGTAGGAGGAGGGGACAGCTCCTACAATGAGCAGTTCTTC	CASSVGGGDSSYNEQFF
TRBJ2-1	TRBV29-1	NA	NA	TGCAGCGTTGAACAGGCAGGGAAAGAGCAGTTCTTC	CSVEQAGKEQFF
TRBJ1-5	TRBV21-1	few	NA	TGTGCCAGCAGCAAAGTCTTAGTCAGAAGGGGGCCTCAGCCCCAGCATTTT	CASSKVLVRRGPQPQHF
TRBJ2-1	TRBV6-5	NA	NA	TGTGCCATTGACAGGTCGGGTGAGCAGTTCTTC	CAIDRSGEQFF
TRBJ1-1	TRBV6-5	few	NA	TGTGCCAGCAGTCCCCCCGGGGGGGGCGCGGCTTTCTTT	CASSPPGGGAAFF
TRBJ2-3	TRBV4-1	NA	TRBD2	TGCGCCAGCAGCCTCCCTGGATTTGTGGCGGGGGGGCCGATAGATACGCAGTATTTT	CASSLPGFVAGGPIDTQYF
TRBJ1-1	TRBV6-1	NA	NA	TGTGCCAGCAGTGAAGAGGGATTAGGGGACACTGAAGCTTTCTTT	CASSEEGLGDTEAFF
TRBJ2-7	TRBV4-3	NA	TRBD1	TGCGCCAGCAGCCAAAACAGGGGGCTCTACGAGCAGTACTTC	CASSQNRGLYEQYF
TRBJ1-1	TRBV14	NA	TRBD1	TGTGCCAGCAGCCAATTCCCCCCGGGACAGGGAGGACGAGCTTTCTTT	CASSQFPPGQGGRAFF
TRBJ2-1	TRBV6-5	NA	TRBD1	TGTGCCAGTCAGAACAGGGGGCTGGACAATGAGCAGTTCTTC	CASQNRGLDNEQFF
TRBJ1-2	TRBV7-2	NA	TRBD1	TGTGCCAGCAGCTTACTTCTACAGGGGGAGAGGGGCTACACCTTC	CASSLLLQGERGYTF
TRBJ2-2	TRBV9	NA	NA	TGTGCCAGCAGCGCCCCCGAGAGTGCCGTCGGGGAGCTGTTTTTT	CASSAPESAVGELFF
TRBJ2-1	TRBV9	NA	TRBD2	TGTGCCAGCAGCCCCCGGACTAGCGGGGCCTACAATGAGCAGTTCTTC	CASSPRTSGAYNEQFF
TRBJ2-1	TRBV16	NA	TRBD2	TGTGCCAGCAGCCTGCGGACTAGCGGGTACAATGAGCAGTTCTTC	CASSLRTSGYNEQFF
TRBJ2-5	TRBV6-5	NA	NA	TGTGCCAGCAGTTATGCGGGGTCTGAGGAGACCCAGTACTTC	CASSYAGSEETQYF
TRBJ1-2	TRBV5-4	NA	NA	TGTGCCAGCAGCTCGCAAAGGGGAAATGTCGATGGCTACACCTTC	CASSSQRGNVDGYTF
TRBJ1-1	TRBV3-1/TRBV3-2	NA	NA	TGTGCCAGCAGCCAAACAGGGATGGCTTTCTTT	CASSQTGMAFF
TRBJ2-2	TRBV7-2	few	TRBD1	TGTGCCAGCAGCCCAGGGACAGGGGGAACCGGGGAGCTGTTTTTT	CASSPGTGGTGELFF
TRBJ2-1	TRBV5-4	NA	TRBD2	TGTGCCAGCAGCTCAGGACTAGCGGGGGCTAGCGGTGAGCAGTTCTTC	CASSSGLAGASGEQFF
TRBJ1-1	TRBV5-5	NA	TRBD1	TGTGCCAGCAGCCCAGGTGGGGGGACAGGGTACACTGAAGCTTTCTTT	CASSPGGGTGYTEAFF
TRBJ2-2	TRBV4-3	once	TRBD2	TGCGCCAGCAGCCAAGAACTAGCGGGGGGCCGCCCGAACACCGGGGAGCTGTTTTTT	CASSQELAGGRPNTGELFF
TRBJ1-2	TRBV10-3	NA	NA	TGTGCCATCAGTGAGAACAAGAACTATGGCTACACCTTC	CAISENKNYGYTF
TRBJ2-5	TRBV6-5	once	NA	TGTGCCAGCAGTTACCCGGCGCGGGGCGGAAGGGAGACCCAGTACTTC	CASSYPARGGRETQYF
TRBJ1-2	TRBV7-2	NA	TRBD1	TGTGCCAGCAGCACAAGGGACAGCTACTATGGCTACACCTTC	CASSTRDSYYGYTF
TRBJ2-7	TRBV6-6	NA	NA	TGTGCCAGCAGGCCAGGGGACTACGAGCAGTACTTC	CASRPGDYEQYF
TRBJ1-3	TRBV5-1	NA	NA	TGCGCCAGCAGCTTAGGCGGGGCGCCCGGAAACACCATATATTTT	CASSLGGAPGNTIYF
TRBJ1-5	TRBV18	few	TRBD1	TGTGCCAGCTCATCCGACAGGGGCTTAGGTCAGCCCCAGCATTTT	CASSSDRGLGQPQHF
TRBJ1-1	TRBV6-5	NA	NA	TGTGCCAGCAGACCTACGGACAGCACTGAAGCTTTCTTT	CASRPTDSTEAFF
TRBJ1-5	TRBV4-2	NA	NA	TGTGCCAGCAGCCTGGGCAGAGATCAGCCCCAGCATTTT	CASSLGRDQPQHF
TRBJ2-2	TRBV6-1	NA	TRBD1	TGTGCCAGCAGTAAAGGGGGACAGATGAACACCGGGGAGCTGTTTTTT	CASSKGGQMNTGELFF
TRBJ1-4	TRBV6-1	NA	NA	TGTGCCAGCAGGGGGCAGGTCGCAACTAATGAAAAACTGTTTTTT	CASRGQVATNEKLFF
TRBJ1-2	TRBV28	NA	NA	TGTGCCAGCAGTAACCTAGACTATGGCTACACCTTC	CASSNLDYGYTF
TRBJ2-5	TRBV24-1	few	NA	TGTGCCACCAGTGATCCCCCTGTGGGGGGCCAAGAGACCCAGTACTTC	CATSDPPVGGQETQYF
TRBJ1-2	TRBV6-6	NA	NA	TGTGCCAGCAGTAACGCGGTCGGCGGCTACACCTTC	CASSNAVGGYTF
TRBJ1-1	TRBV5-1	NA	NA	TGCGCCAGCAGCGCGGACGGGACAATGAACACTGAAGCTTTCTTT	CASSADGTMNTEAFF
TRBJ2-1	TRBV9	NA	TRBD1	TGTGCCAGCAGCGTAGGTCCCAGGGGGTATGATGAGCAGTTCTTC	CASSVGPRGYDEQFF
TRBJ2-1	TRBV25-1	NA	TRBD2	TGTGCCAGCAGTGGCTACAGGGGTGGACTAGCGGGGGAGGTTGAGCAGTTCTTC	CASSGYRGGLAGEVEQFF
TRBJ1-1	TRBV7-9	NA	NA	TGTGCCAGCAGCTCGGGACACCTTAAAAACACTGAAGCTTTCTTT	CASSSGHLKNTEAFF
TRBJ1-6	TRBV6-1	NA	NA	TGTGCCAGCAGTGAACGCTCCTATAATTCACCCCTCCACTTT	CASSERSYNSPLHF
TRBJ1-4	TRBV5-1	once	NA	TGCGCCAGCAGCTTGTCCCCCAGGGGAACTAATGAAAAACTGTTTTTT	CASSLSPRGTNEKLFF
TRBJ1-3	TRBV7-2	NA	TRBD1	TGTGCCAGCAGCTTAGGACAGGGGTCTGGAAACACCATATATTTT	CASSLGQGSGNTIYF
TRBJ2-6	TRBV19	NA	NA	TGTGCCAGTAGCTCACGGGACTCTGGGGCCAACGTCCTGACTTTC	CASSSRDSGANVLTF
TRBJ1-4	TRBV7-8	NA	NA	TGTGCCAGCAGCTCATACCGGGATATCACCAATGAAAAACTGTTTTTT	CASSSYRDITNEKLFF
TRBJ1-6	TRBV28	NA	TRBD1	TGTGCCAGCAGAGTACAGGGGGCTGGTTCACCCCTCCACTTT	CASRVQGAGSPLHF
TRBJ1-5	TRBV7-9	NA	NA	TGTGCCAGCAGCTTGGGCAGAAATCAGCCCCAGCATTTT	CASSLGRNQPQHF